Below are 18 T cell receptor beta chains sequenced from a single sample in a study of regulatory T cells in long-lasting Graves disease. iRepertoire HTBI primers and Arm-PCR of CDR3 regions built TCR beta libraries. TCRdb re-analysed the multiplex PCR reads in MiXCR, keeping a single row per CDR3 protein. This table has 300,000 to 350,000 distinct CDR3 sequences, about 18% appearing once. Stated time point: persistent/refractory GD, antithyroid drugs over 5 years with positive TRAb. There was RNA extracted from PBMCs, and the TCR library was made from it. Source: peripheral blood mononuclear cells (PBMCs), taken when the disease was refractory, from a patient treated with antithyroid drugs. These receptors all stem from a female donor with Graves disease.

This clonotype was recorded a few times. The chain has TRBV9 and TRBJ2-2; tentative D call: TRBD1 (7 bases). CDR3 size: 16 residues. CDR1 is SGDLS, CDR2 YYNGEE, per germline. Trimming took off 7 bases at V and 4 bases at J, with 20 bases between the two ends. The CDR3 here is CASGGTRGEITGELFF. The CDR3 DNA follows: TGTGCCAGCGGAGGGACCAGGGGGGAGATCACCGGGGAGCTGTTTTTT.

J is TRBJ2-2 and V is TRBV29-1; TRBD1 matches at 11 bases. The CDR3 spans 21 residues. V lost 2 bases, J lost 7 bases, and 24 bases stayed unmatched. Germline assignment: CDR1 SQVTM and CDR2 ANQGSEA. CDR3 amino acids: CSVEKRWVGNRGQGGIGELFF. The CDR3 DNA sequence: TGCAGCGTTGAAAAGAGATGGGTCGGCAACCGGGGACAGGGGGGAATCGGGGAGCTGTTTTTT.

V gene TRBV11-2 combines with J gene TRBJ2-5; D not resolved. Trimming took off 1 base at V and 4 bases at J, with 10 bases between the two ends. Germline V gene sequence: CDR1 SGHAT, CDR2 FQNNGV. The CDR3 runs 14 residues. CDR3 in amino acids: CASSLAAGPETQYF. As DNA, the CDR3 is TGTGCCAGCAGCTTAGCGGCAGGCCCAGAGACCCAGTACTTC.

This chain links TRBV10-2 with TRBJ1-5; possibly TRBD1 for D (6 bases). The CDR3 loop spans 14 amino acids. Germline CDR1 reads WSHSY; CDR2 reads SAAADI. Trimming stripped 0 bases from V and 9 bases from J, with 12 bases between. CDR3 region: CASSESRGRGPQHF. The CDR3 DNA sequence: TGCGCCAGCAGTGAGTCAAGGGGGAGGGGGCCCCAGCATTTT.

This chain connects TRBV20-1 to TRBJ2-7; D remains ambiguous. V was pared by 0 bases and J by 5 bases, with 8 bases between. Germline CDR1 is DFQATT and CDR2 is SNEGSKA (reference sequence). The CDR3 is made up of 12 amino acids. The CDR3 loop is CSARDLANEQYF. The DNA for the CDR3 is TGCAGTGCTAGAGATCTCGCGAACGAGCAGTACTTC.

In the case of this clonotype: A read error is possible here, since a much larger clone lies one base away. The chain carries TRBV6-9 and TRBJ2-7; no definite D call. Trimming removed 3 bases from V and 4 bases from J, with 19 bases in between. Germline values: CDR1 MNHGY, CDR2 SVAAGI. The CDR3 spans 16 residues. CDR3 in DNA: TGTGCCAGCAGTTACTCATCTGGCCGGATCCAATACGAGCAGTACTTC. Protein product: CASSYSSGRIQYEQYF.

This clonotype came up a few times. CDR3 in DNA: TGCGCCAGCAGCCCAATCAGCCTCCCAGGCACTGAAGCTTTCTTT. Amino acids: CASSPISLPGTEAFF. The chain uses TRBV5-1 and TRBJ1-1, with D unclear. The CDR3 runs to 15 residues. Germline CDR1 reads SGHRS; CDR2 reads YFSETQ. Trimming pared 4 bases from V and 4 bases from J, leaving 17 bases between.

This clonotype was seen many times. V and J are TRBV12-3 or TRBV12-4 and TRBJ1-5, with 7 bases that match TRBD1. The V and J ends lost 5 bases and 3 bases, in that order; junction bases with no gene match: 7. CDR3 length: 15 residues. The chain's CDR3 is CASSPRQGDNQPQHF. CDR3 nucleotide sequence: TGTGCCAGCAGTCCGCGACAGGGAGACAATCAGCCCCAGCATTTT.

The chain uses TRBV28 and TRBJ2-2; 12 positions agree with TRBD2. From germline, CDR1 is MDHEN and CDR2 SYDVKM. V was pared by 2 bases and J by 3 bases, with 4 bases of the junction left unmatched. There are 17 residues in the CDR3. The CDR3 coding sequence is TGTGCCAGCAGTTTAGGAAGACTAGCGGGAGACACCGGGGAGCTGTTTTTT. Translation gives CASSLGRLAGDTGELFF. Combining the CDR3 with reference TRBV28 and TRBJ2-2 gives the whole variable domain DVKVTQSSRYLVKRTGEKVFLECVQDMDHENMFWYRQDPGLGLRLIYFSYDVKMKEKGDIPEGYSVSREKKERFSLILESASTNQTSMYLCASSLGRLAGDTGELFFGEGSRLTVL.

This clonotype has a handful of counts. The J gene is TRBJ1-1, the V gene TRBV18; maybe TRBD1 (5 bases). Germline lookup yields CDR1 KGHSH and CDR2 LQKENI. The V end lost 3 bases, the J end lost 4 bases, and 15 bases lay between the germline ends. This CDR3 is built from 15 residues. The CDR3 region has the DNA TGTGCCAGCTCACCTATGACGGGGGGGGTCACTGAAGCTTTCTTT. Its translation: CASSPMTGGVTEAFF.

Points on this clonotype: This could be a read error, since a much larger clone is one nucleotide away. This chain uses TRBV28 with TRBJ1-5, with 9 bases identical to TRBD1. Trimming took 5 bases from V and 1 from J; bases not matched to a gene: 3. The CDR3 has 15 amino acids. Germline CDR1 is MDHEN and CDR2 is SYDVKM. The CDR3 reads CASSTDRGSNQPQHF. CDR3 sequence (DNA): TGTGCCAGCAGTACGGACAGGGGCAGCAATCAGCCCCAGCATTTT.

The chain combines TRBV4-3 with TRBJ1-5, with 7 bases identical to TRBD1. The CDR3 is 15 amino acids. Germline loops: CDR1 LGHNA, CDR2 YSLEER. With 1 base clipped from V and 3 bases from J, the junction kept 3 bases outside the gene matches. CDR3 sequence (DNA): TGCGCCAGCAGCCAAGTACAGGGGTACAATCAGCCCCAGCATTTT. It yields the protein CASSQVQGYNQPQHF.

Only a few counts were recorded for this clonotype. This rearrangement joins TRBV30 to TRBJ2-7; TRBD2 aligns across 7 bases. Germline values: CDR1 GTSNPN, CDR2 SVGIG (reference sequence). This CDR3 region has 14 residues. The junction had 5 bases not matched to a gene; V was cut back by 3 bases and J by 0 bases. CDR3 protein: CAWRPRGTSYEQYF. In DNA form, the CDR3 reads TGTGCCTGGAGACCGCGGGGGACCTCCTACGAGCAGTACTTC.

The CDR3 region has the DNA TGTGCCAGCAGAACGCCTTTGGGGAGGGGAAACTATGGCTACACCTTC. This translates into CASRTPLGRGNYGYTF. The rearrangement joins TRBV6-1 to TRBJ1-2; possible D gene TRBD1, 5 bases. The CDR3 has 16 amino acids. Trimming took 6 bases from V and 2 from J, leaving 19 bases between them. Germline-derived CDR1 and CDR2 are MNHNS and SASEGT.

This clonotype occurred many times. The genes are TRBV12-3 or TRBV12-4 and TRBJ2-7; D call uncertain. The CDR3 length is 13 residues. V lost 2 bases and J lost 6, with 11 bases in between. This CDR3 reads CASSLFGPSEQYF. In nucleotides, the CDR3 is TGTGCCAGCAGTTTATTTGGGCCTAGCGAGCAGTACTTC.

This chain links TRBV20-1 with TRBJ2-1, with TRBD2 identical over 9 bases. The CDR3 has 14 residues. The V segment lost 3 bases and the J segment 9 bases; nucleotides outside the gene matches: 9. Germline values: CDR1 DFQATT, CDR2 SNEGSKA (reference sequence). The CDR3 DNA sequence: TGCAGTGCTAGTATTGCGGGAGGGCCGGCTGAGCAGTTCTTC. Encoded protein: CSASIAGGPAEQFF.

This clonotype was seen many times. Here the CDR3 DNA reads TGTGCCAGCAGTCGGGACAGGCCCTACGAGCAGTACTTC. Translated: CASSRDRPYEQYF. This chain uses TRBV28 with TRBJ2-7, with 8 nucleotides matching TRBD1. Germline V gene data show CDR1 as MDHEN and CDR2 as SYDVKM. J was trimmed by 2 bases and V by 5 bases; bases with no gene match: 2. This CDR3 is 13 amino acids long.

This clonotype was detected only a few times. CDR3 DNA sequence: TGTGCCAGCAGTAAGACCGCTGCTGGGGCCAACGTCCTGACTTTC. This translates into CASSKTAAGANVLTF. The V and J genes are TRBV6-1 and TRBJ2-6; D unresolved. V lost 5 bases and J lost 2, with 10 bases in between. This CDR3 contains 15 residues. In germline, CDR1 is MNHNS, CDR2 SASEGT.